Below, 15 T cell receptor beta chains from the same sample are listed, as sequenced in a study of cytomegalovirus exposure and HLA in healthy donors. PCR was performed using 60 Vbeta and 13 Jbeta primers. The assay was immunoSEQ multiplex PCR, and TCRdb's table has in-frame clones only and misses some. The sample has about 220,000 clones, 76% seen once. Sequenced: PBMCs. These receptors were taken from a man aged 18-30 years in good health and CMV-seronegative.

The rearrangement joins TRBV6-5 to TRBJ2-2; 9 positions agree with TRBD1. The V gene's germline CDR1 is MNHEY and CDR2 SVGAGI. The CDR3 totals 15 residues. The junction had 6 bases not matched to a gene; V was cut back by 6 bases and J by 4 bases. CDR3 loop: CASSRQGEGTGELFF. DNA for the CDR3: TGTGCCAGCAGCCGACAGGGGGAGGGCACCGGGGAGCTGTTTTTT.

The chain has TRBV5-6 and TRBJ2-3, with 11 nucleotides matching TRBD2. Germline V CDR1 and CDR2: SGHDT, YYEEEE. The V segment lost 0 bases and the J segment 5 bases; nucleotides outside the gene matches: 8. The CDR3 is 17 residues long. The CDR3 DNA is TGTGCCAGCAGCTTGGCCCTGCTAGCGGGGGGAGGAGATACGCAGTATTTT. Amino acid sequence: CASSLALLAGGGDTQYF.

The chain has TRBV14 and TRBJ1-1; TRBD1 might be the D (6 bases). The CDR3 runs 13 residues. The germline gives CDR1 SGHDN, CDR2 FVKESK. V was clipped by 2 bases and J by 3 bases, with 7 bases between them. The CDR3 DNA is TGTGCCAGCAGCCAATGGACAGACACTGAAGCTTTCTTT. Its translation: CASSQWTDTEAFF.

In this sample, this clone turned up a few times. The chain links TRBV11-1 to TRBJ1-1, with 12 bases identical to TRBD1. V lost 5 bases and J lost 6; bases outside the gene matches: 10. The CDR3 extends over 16 amino acids. CDR1 is SGHAT, CDR2 FQDESV, per germline (reference sequence). The CDR3 sequence is CASSTGTGGTPAEAFF. For the CDR3, the DNA is TGTGCCAGCAGCACCGGGACAGGGGGCACTCCGGCTGAAGCTTTCTTT.

The rearrangement uses TRBV19 and TRBJ2-7; 11 nucleotides agree with TRBD2. The CDR3 sequence is 17 residues long. Germline V lookup: CDR1 LNHDA, CDR2 SQIVND (reference sequence). The V and J ends lost 2 bases and 2 bases, in that order; junction bases with no gene match: 8. The CDR3 loop is CASSISPGTSGTYEQYF. As DNA, the CDR3 is TGTGCCAGTAGTATATCTCCCGGGACTAGCGGAACCTACGAGCAGTACTTC.

The genes are TRBV5-1 and TRBJ2-3, with a possible D match to TRBD1 (5 bases). The CDR3 is made up of 15 amino acids. Trimming pared 0 bases from V and 2 bases from J, leaving 10 bases between. The V gene's germline CDR1 is SGHRS and CDR2 YFSETQ. This CDR3 is CASSLGGRLTDTQYF. The CDR3 region has the DNA TGCGCCAGCAGCTTGGGGGGCAGGCTCACAGATACGCAGTATTTT.

The J gene is TRBJ2-3, the V gene TRBV30; D perhaps matches TRBD2 (6 bases). The ends were cut back, 0 bases at V and 5 bases at J, with 9 bases in the middle. The length of the CDR3 is 13 residues. Germline V gives CDR1 GTSNPN, CDR2 SVGIG (reference sequence). CDR3 in DNA: TGTGCCTGGAGTGTCGGGAGTATAGATACGCAGTATTTT. Translating gives CAWSVGSIDTQYF.

Only a few counts were recorded for this clone. The chain joins TRBV28 to TRBJ1-3, with 8 bases fitting TRBD1. In germline, CDR1 is MDHEN, CDR2 SYDVKM. After removal of 3 bases from V and 2 bases from J, the junction contained 6 bases not matched to a gene. CDR3 length: 16 amino acids. The CDR3 loop is CASSLHPGGTGNTIYF. In DNA, the CDR3 is TGTGCCAGCAGTTTGCATCCAGGGGGCACTGGAAACACCATATATTTT.

The rearrangement uses TRBV29-1 and TRBJ2-7; TRBD1 matches 7 bases. Germline V gives CDR1 SQVTM, CDR2 ANQGSEA. The CDR3 loop spans 14 amino acids. Losses at the gene ends were 5 bases for V and 0 bases for J; bases not matched to a gene: 7. Written as DNA, the CDR3 is TGCAGCGTTTTAGAGACAGGGAGCTCCTACGAGCAGTACTTC. It yields the protein CSVLETGSSYEQYF.

The rearrangement links TRBV6-1 to TRBJ1-5; D unresolved. Trimming stripped 2 bases from V and 5 bases from J, with 7 bases between. Germline assignment: CDR1 MNHNS and CDR2 SASEGT. This CDR3 has 13 residues. The CDR3 region has the DNA TGTGCCAGCAGTGAATCGGTGGATCAGCCCCAGCATTTT. Protein product: CASSESVDQPQHF.

The rearrangement links TRBV30 to TRBJ1-1; D is undetermined. The CDR3 is 13 amino acids. Per the germline V gene, CDR1 is GTSNPN and CDR2 is SVGIG (reference sequence). Trimming pared 6 bases from V and 4 bases from J, leaving 15 bases between. The CDR3 loop reads CACKPRILTEAFF. The CDR3 DNA follows: TGTGCCTGCAAACCTAGGATACTCACTGAAGCTTTCTTT.

This sequence joins TRBV6-6 and TRBJ2-1; possibly TRBD2 for D (5 bases). This CDR3 is 14 amino acids long. The V end was cut by 2 bases, the J end by 7 bases, with 12 bases between. The V gene's germline CDR1 is MNHNY and CDR2 SVGAGI (reference sequence). The CDR3 nucleotides are TGTGCCAGCAGTTACGGGAGTATAAATAATGAGCAGTTCTTC. This sequence encodes CASSYGSINNEQFF.

The chain has TRBV28 and TRBJ2-1; D is unresolved. Trimming cost V 3 bases and J 8 bases, with 5 bases left between them. Germline CDR1 and CDR2: MDHEN and SYDVKM. The CDR3 loop spans 11 amino acids. This CDR3 reads CASSFIHEQFF. In DNA, the CDR3 is TGTGCCAGCAGTTTTATCCATGAGCAGTTCTTC.

This chain links TRBV28 with TRBJ1-2, with a possible D match to TRBD1 (6 bases). CDR1 is MDHEN, CDR2 SYDVKM, per germline. CDR3 size: 13 residues. The V gene lost 7 bases and the J gene lost 7 bases, with 16 bases spanning the gap. CDR3 sequence: CASTSVGGRGYTF. The CDR3 DNA sequence: TGTGCCAGCACTTCAGTAGGGGGACGTGGCTACACCTTC.

This clone was recorded once. The chain combines TRBV5-4 with TRBJ2-3; a weak D match, TRBD2 (5 bases). CDR3 length equals 15 residues. Germline V gives CDR1 SGHNT, CDR2 YYREEE (reference sequence). V dropped 0 bases and J dropped 3 bases, with 11 bases sitting between them. This CDR3 is CASSLGTPGTDTQYF. Written as DNA, the CDR3 is TGTGCCAGCAGCTTGGGGACCCCGGGGACAGATACGCAGTATTTT.